This T cell receptor (beta chain) was identified in a study of regulatory T cells in long-lasting Graves disease. Turning to the study itself: Graves' disease counted as persistent after over 5 years of antithyroid drugs with positive TSH receptor antibodies. Study-level points and caveats: With a small sample size, accuracy may have been reduced. TRBV28, TRBJ1-2 and TRBJ2-5 were segments that persistent disease favored.

Time point meaning: persistent/refractory GD, antithyroid drugs over 5 years with positive TRAb. RNA extracted from PBMCs served as the sequencing template. The authors built TCR beta libraries using iRepertoire HTBI primers and Arm-PCR of CDR3 regions. Each CDR3 protein gets one entry after TCRdb re-called the multiplex PCR reads with MiXCR. The sample yields 600,000 to 850,000 distinct CDR3 sequences, 30% seen once. The sample holds a few counts of this clonotype. Its specificity is unknown. Trimming took 0 bases from V and 3 from J; bases not matched to a gene: 7. The CDR3 is 16 residues long. Germline-derived CDR1 and CDR2 are KGHDR and SFDVKD.

The genes are TRBV24-1 and TRBJ2-7; 7 nucleotides align to TRBD1. This clonotype originated in a female donor with Graves disease. This material consisted of peripheral blood mononuclear cells (PBMCs), taken when the disease was refractory, from a patient treated with antithyroid drugs. CDR3 DNA: TGTGCCACCAGTGATTTGCGGACAGGACTCTTCTACGAGCAGTACTTC. The encoded protein is CATSDLRTGLFYEQYF.